The source of this T cell receptor beta chain is a study of blood T cells in healthy people across ages. The CDR3 consists of 17 residues. V trimming: 0 bases; J trimming: 3 bases; junction bases outside the gene matches: 6. Looked up from germline, CDR1 is LGHDT and CDR2 is YNNKEL (reference sequence). Combining a sample-barcoded 5' primer with a J-beta primer mix, a second PCR ran for roughly 6 to 12 cycles. Samples each returned at least 3 million CDR3-containing paired-end reads. TCRdb re-derived calls from the 5' RACE reads in MiXCR, one entry per CDR3 protein. The sample includes some 710,000 distinct CDR3 sequences, around 45% seen only once; the top ten take less than 20%.

This TCR was sampled from a man older than 75 in good health. The specimen sequenced was blood. J is TRBJ2-1 and V is TRBV3-1, with 9 positions matching TRBD2. Here the CDR3 DNA reads TGTGCCAGCAGCCAAGATATAACTAGCGGGTACTACAATGAGCAGTTCTTC. Translated, it gives CASSQDITSGYYNEQFF.